The clone carrying this T cell receptor beta chain was found many times. These data originate in a study of T cells in Graves' hyperthyroidism and ophthalmopathy. RNA transcripts served as the template for amplifying TCR beta CDR3 regions. A set of HTBI primers served as the primers for a first-round RT-PCR of the TCR CDR3. From the multiplex PCR reads, TCRdb called clonotypes with MiXCR, one entry per CDR3 protein. Found here are some 510,000 distinct CDR3 sequences, roughly 20% of them singletons; the top ten hold about 30%. Not enrolled were patients with uncontrolled infection, other autoimmune disease, pregnancy or lactation. The sequenced sample consisted of blood. The origin of this receptor is a man aged 18 to 30 with Graves' hyperthyroidism.

CDR3 DNA: TGTGCCACCAGTGACCCCGGACAGGGGGCAGACTATGGCTACACCTTC. Translated: CATSDPGQGADYGYTF. This rearrangement joins TRBV24-1 to TRBJ1-2; 11 bases map to TRBD1. V lost 4 bases, J lost 3 bases, and 6 bases stayed unmatched. CDR1 is KGHDR, CDR2 SFDVKD, per germline. CDR3 length: 16 residues.